This T cell receptor (beta chain) came from a study of response to subunit inactivated influenza vaccine. Broader study findings: Authors suggested that a seasonal influenza vaccination recruits few new T cells each time.

This CDR3 has 14 residues. CDR1 SEHNR and CDR2 FQNEAQ come from the germline V gene (reference sequence). V was clipped by 5 bases and J by 0 bases, with 7 bases between them. TCRdb processed the RT-PCR reads anew with MiXCR; each CDR3 protein has one entry. This sample yields 590,000 or so distinct CDR3 sequences, of which 13% to 15% are seen a single time; 7.6% belongs to the top ten. This clonotype turned up a few times. Its cognate antigen is unknown. Here the sequenced sample was PBMCs from blood, taken approximately 15 days before vaccination. The rearrangement uses TRBV7-9 and TRBJ1-4; D not certain. The sequence came from a man aged 50 to 60 who received an inactivated influenza vaccine. The CDR3, as DNA: TGTGCCAGCAGCGCGACTGCAACTAATGAAAAACTGTTTTTT. This encodes CASSATATNEKLFF.